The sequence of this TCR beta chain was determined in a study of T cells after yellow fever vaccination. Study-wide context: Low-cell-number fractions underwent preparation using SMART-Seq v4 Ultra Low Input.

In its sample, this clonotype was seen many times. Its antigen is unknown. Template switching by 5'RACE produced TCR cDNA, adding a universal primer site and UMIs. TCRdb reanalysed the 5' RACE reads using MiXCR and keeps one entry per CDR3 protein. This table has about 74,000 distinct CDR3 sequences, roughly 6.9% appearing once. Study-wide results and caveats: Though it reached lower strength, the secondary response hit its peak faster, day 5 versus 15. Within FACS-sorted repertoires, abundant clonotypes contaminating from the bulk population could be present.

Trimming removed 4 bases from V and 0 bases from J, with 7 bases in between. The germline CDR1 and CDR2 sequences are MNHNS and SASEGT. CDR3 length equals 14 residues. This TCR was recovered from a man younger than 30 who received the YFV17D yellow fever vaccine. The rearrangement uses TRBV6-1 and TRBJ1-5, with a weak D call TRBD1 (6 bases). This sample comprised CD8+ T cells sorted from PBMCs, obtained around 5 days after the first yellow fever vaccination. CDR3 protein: CASSGTASNQPQHF. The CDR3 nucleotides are TGTGCCAGCAGTGGGACAGCTAGCAATCAGCCCCAGCATTTT.